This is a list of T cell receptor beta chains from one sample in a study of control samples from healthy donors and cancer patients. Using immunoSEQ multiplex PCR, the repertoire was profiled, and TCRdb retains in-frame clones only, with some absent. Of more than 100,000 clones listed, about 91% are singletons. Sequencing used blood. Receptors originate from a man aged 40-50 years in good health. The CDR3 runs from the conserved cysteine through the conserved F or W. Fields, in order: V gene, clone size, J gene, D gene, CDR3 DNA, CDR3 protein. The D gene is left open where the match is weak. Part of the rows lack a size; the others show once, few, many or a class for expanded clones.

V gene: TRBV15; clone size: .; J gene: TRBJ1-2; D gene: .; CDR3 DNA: TGTGCCACCAGCAGCGGGACTCGATCTAACTATGGCTACACCTTC; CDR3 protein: CATSSGTRSNYGYTF
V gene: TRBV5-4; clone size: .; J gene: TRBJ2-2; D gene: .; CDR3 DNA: TGTGCCAGCAGCCCCGGGGGAGGGGGCAATATCGGGGAGCTGTTTTTT; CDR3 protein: CASSPGGGGNIGELFF
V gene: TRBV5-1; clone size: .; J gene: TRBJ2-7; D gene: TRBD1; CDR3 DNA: TGCGCCAGCAGCTCACGGACAGGGACGTACGCCGAGCAGTACTTC; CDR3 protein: CASSSRTGTYAEQYF
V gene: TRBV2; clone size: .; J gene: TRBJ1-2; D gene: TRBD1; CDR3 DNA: TGTGCCAGCAGTGAGTCGACAGGGGGCGCTTATGGCTACACCTTC; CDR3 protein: CASSESTGGAYGYTF
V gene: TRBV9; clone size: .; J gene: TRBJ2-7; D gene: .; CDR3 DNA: TGTGCCAGCAGTCTAGGGGGACTTGCGGACTACGAGCAGTACTTC; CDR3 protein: CASSLGGLADYEQYF
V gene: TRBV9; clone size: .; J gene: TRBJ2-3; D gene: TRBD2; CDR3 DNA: TGTGCCAGCAGCGTAGACCCGGGGGGGGCCATAGATACGCAGTATTTT; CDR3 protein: CASSVDPGGAIDTQYF
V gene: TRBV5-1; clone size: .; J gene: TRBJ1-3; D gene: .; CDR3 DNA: TGCGCCAGCAGCTTCAACGCGGGAGGAAACACCATATATTTT; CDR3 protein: CASSFNAGGNTIYF
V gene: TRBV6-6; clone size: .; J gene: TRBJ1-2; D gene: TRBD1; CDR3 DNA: TGTGCCAGCAGTTCAGACAGGGCCTATGGCTACACCTTC; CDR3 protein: CASSSDRAYGYTF
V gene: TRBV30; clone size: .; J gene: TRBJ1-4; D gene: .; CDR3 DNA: TGTGCCTGGACTGCGGGTGGCCGCCCAACTAATGAAAAACTGTTTTTT; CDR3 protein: CAWTAGGRPTNEKLFF
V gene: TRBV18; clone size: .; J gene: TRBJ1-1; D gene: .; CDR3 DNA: TGTGCCAGCTCAAAACAGGGCCAGAACACTGAAGCTTTCTTT; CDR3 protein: CASSKQGQNTEAFF
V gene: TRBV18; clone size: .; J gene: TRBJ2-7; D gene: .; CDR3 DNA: TGTGCCAGCTCACCACCCAGGACTACCAAGGGTGAGCAGTACTTC; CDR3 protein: CASSPPRTTKGEQYF
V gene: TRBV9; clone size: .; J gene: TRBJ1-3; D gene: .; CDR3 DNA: TGTGCCAGCAGCGTAATGGGTTTTGGAAACACCATATATTTT; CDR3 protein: CASSVMGFGNTIYF
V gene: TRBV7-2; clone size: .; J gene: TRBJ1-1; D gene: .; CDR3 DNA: TGTGCCAGCAGCGTGGGACGGCACACTGAAGCTTTCTTT; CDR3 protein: CASSVGRHTEAFF
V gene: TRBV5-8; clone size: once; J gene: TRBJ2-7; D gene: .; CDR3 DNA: TGTGCCAGCAGCTTGCATGGGGGGTCCAGCTCCTACGAGCAGTACTTC; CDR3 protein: CASSLHGGSSSYEQYF
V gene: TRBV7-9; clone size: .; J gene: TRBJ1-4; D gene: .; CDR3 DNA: TGTGCCAGCAGCCAGAGGCTGGAGGCTAATGAAAAACTGTTTTTT; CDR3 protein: CASSQRLEANEKLFF
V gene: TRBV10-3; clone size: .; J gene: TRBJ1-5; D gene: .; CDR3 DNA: TGTGCCATCAGGGGGTCCGGATGGGGCAATCAGCCCCAGCATTTT; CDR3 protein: CAIRGSGWGNQPQHF
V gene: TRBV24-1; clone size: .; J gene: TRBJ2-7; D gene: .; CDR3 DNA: TGTGCCACCAGTGATTTGCGGGGGCAACTGGACGAGCAGTACTTC; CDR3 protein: CATSDLRGQLDEQYF
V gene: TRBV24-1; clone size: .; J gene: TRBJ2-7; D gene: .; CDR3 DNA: TGTGCCACCAGCGACAGCTCCTACGAGCAGTACTTC; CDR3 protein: CATSDSSYEQYF
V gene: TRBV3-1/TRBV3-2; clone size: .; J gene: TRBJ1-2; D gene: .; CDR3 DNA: TGTGCCAGCAGCCAAGATACGAGACAGACAGCTAACTATGGCTACACCTTC; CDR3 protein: CASSQDTRQTANYGYTF
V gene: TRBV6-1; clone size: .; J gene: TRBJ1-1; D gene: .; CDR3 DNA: TGTGCCAGCAGTGAAGCGTTATACGTGTCGGGGGCGGGAACTGAAGCTTTCTTT; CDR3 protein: CASSEALYVSGAGTEAFF
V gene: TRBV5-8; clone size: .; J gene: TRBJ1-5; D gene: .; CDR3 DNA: TGTGCCAGCAGCTTGGATGACAGAAACCTCAATCAGCCCCAGCATTTT; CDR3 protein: CASSLDDRNLNQPQHF
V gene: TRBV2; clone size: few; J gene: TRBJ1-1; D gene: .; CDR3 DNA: TGTGCCAGCAGTGTCCTGATAGACACTGAAGCTTTCTTT; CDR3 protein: CASSVLIDTEAFF
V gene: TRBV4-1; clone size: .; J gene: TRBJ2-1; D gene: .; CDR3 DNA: TGCGCCAGCAGCCAAGATATAGGAGGGACTCTCTCGCTAGTCAATGAGCAGTTCTTC; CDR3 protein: CASSQDIGGTLSLVNEQFF
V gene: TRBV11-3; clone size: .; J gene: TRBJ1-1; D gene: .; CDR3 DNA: TGTGCCAGCAGCTTAATGGAGAACACTGAAGCTTTCTTT; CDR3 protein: CASSLMENTEAFF
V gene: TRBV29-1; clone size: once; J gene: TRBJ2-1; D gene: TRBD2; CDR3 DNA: TGCAGCGTTCCAGCGGGGTACAATGAGCAGTTCTTC; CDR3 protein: CSVPAGYNEQFF
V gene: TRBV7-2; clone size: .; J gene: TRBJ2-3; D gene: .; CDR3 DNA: TGTGCCAGCAGCTTAGTAGGGACCCAGGTTGATACGCAGTATTTT; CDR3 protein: CASSLVGTQVDTQYF
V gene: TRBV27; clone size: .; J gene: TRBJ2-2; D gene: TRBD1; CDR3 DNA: TGTGCCAGCAGTTTATTGGGACAGGGGGCCGGGGAGCTGTTTTTT; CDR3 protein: CASSLLGQGAGELFF
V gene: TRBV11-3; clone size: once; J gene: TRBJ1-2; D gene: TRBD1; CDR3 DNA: TGTGCCAGCAGCCCCGGGACAGTCTCCGGCTACACCTTC; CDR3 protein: CASSPGTVSGYTF
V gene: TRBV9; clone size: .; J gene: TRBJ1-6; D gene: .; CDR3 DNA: TGTGCCAGCAGCGTAGCCGAGAGCTCCTATAATTCACCCCTCCACTTT; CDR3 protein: CASSVAESSYNSPLHF
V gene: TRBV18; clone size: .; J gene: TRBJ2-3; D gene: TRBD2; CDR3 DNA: TGTGCCAGCTCCCCACGGGGGGACGGCACAGATACGCAGTATTTT; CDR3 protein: CASSPRGDGTDTQYF
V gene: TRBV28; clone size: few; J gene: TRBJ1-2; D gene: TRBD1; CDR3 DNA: TGTGCCAGCAGGAAGGACAGGGTAAGGGGAGGCTACACCTTC; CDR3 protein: CASRKDRVRGGYTF
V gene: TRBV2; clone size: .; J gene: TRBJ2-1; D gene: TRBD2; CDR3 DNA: TGTGCCAGCAGTGGACTAGCGGGGACTGAGCAGTTCTTC; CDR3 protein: CASSGLAGTEQFF
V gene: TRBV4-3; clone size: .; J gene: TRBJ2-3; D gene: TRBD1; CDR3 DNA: TGCGCCAGCAGCCAGACCCGGTTGACAGGGGGCCCGCTGGATACGCAGTATTTT; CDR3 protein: CASSQTRLTGGPLDTQYF
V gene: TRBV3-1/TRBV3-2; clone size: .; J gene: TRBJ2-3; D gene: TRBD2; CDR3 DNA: TGTGCCAGCAGCCTCAGTGGTAGCGGGGGATCTAGCACAGATACGCAGTATTTT; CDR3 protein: CASSLSGSGGSSTDTQYF
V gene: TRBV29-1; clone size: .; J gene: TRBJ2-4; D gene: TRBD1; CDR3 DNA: TGCAGCGCTGGCCCCGGGACAGGGCTAAACATTCAGTACTTC; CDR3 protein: CSAGPGTGLNIQYF
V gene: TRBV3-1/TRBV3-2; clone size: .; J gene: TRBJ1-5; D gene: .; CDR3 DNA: TGTGCCAGCAGCCAAGAAGGGGTAGGTTCTAGTAGTCAGCCCCAGCATTTT; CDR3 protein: CASSQEGVGSSSQPQHF
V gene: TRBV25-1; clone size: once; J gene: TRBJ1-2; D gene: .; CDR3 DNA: TGTGCCAGCAGTGAATCCCAGGAACGAAGCTATGGCTACACCTTC; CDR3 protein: CASSESQERSYGYTF
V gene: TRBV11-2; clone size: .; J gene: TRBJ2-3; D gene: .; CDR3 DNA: TGTGCCAGCAGTTCCCCACCCACAGATACGCAGTATTTT; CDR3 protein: CASSSPPTDTQYF
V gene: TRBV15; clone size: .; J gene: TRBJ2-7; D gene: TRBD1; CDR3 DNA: TGTGCCACCAGCAAAAAACTCACCGGGACAGGGAACGAGCAGTACTTC; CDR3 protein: CATSKKLTGTGNEQYF
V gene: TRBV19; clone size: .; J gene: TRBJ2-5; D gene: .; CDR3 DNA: TGTGCCAGTAGTACCAGGGACGAGACCCAGTACTTC; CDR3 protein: CASSTRDETQYF
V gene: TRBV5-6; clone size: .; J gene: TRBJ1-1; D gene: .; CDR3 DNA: TGTGCCAGCAGCTTGGTAGGGACCGAAGCTTTCTTT; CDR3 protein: CASSLVGTEAFF